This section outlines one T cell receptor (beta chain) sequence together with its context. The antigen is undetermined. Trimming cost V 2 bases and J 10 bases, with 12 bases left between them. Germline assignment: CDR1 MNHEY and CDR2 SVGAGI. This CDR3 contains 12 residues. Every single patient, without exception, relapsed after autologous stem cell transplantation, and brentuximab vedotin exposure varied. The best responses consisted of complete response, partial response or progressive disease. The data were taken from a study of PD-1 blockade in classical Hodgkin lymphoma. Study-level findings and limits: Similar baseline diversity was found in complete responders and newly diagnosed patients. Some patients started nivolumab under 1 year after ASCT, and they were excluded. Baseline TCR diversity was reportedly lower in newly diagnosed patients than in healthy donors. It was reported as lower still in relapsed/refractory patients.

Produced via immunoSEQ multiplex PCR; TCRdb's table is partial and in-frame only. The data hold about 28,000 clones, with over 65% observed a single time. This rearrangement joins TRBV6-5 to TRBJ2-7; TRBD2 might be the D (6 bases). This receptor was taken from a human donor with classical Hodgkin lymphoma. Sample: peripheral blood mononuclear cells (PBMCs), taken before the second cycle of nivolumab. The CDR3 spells CASSYGGSKQYV. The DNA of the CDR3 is TGTGCCAGCAGTTACGGAGGGTCGAAACAGTACGTC.